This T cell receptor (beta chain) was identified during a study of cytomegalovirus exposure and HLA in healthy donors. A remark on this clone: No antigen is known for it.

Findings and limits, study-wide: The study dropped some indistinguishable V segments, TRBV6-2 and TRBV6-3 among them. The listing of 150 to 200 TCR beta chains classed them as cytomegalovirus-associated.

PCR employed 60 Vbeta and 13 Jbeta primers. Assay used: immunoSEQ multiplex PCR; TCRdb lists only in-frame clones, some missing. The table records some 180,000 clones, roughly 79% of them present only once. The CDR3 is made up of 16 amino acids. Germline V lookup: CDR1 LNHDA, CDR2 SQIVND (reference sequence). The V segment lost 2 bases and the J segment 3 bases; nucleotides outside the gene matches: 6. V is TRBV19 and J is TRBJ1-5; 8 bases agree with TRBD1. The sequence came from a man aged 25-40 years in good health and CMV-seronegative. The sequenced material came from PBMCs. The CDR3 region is CASSIRTGPFNQPQHF. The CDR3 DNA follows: TGTGCCAGTAGTATAAGGACAGGGCCATTCAATCAGCCCCAGCATTTT.